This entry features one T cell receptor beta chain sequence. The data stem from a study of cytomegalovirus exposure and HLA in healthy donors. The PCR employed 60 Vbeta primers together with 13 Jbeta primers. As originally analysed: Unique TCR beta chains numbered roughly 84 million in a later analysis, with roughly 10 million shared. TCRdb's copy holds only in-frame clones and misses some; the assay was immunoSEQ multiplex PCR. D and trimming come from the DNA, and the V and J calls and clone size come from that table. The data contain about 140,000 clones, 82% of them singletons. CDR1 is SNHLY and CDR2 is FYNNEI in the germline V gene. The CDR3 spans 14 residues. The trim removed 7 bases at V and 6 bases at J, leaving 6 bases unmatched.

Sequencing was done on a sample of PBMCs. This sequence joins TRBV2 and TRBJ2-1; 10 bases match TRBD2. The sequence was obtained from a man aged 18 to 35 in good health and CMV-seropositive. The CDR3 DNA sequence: TGTGCCAGCAAGGAGCGGGAGGGCACCAATGAGCAGTTCTTC. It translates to CASKEREGTNEQFF. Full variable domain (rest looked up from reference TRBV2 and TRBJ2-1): EPEVTQTPSHQVTQMGQEVILRCVPISNHLYFYWYRQILGQKVEFLVSFYNNEISEKSEIFDDQFSVERPDGSNFTLKIRSTKLEDSAMYFCASKEREGTNEQFFGPGTRLTVL.